The 25 T cell receptor beta chains below come from one sample, sequenced in a study of blood T cell repertoires in COVID-19. TCRdb's table, derived via immunoSEQ multiplex PCR, lists solely in-frame clones and lacks some. Of some 30,000 clones listed, 70% to 90% were seen once; the top ten hold 13%. Sequencing was carried out using peripheral blood. The receptors originated from a man between 65 and 85 years old with active COVID-19.

J is TRBJ2-1 and V is TRBV29-1; 8 bases are a match to TRBD2. The V and J ends lost 5 bases and 7 bases, in that order; junction bases with no gene match: 7. The V gene's germline CDR1 is SQVTM and CDR2 ANQGSEA. The CDR3 consists of 13 residues. DNA for the CDR3: TGCAGCGTTTCGCGGGAGGTGTGGAATGAGCAGTTCTTC. As protein: CSVSREVWNEQFF.

The CDR3, as DNA: TGCGCCAGCAGCTTGGAGACAGGATCCTACGAGCAGTACTTC. This gives the protein CASSLETGSYEQYF. The chain has TRBV5-1 and TRBJ2-7, with TRBD1 as a possible D gene (6 bases). Deletions cut 0 bases from V and 1 base from J, with 8 bases between. Germline CDR1 is SGHRS and CDR2 is YFSETQ. The CDR3 is 14 amino acids. The full variable domain, completed using reference TRBV5-1 and TRBJ2-7, is KAGVTQTPRYLIKTRGQQVTLSCSPISGHRSVSWYQQTPGQGLQFLFEYFSETQRNKGNFPGRFSGRQFSNSRSEMNVSTLELGDSALYLCASSLETGSYEQYFGPGTRLTVT.

The V call is TRBV5-1, the J call TRBJ2-7; D might be TRBD1 (5 bases). Germline V gives CDR1 SGHRS, CDR2 YFSETQ. The CDR3 length is 14 residues. V dropped 1 base and J dropped 2 bases, with 10 bases sitting between them. The CDR3 protein is CASSLIGETYEQYF. The CDR3 bases are TGCGCCAGCAGCTTGATAGGGGAAACCTACGAGCAGTACTTC.

This chain links TRBV14 with TRBJ2-1, with 8 bases matching TRBD2. Per germline, CDR1 SGHDN and CDR2 FVKESK. Trimming took 4 bases from V and 6 from J; bases not matched to a gene: 5. The CDR3 spans 14 residues. CDR3 nucleotides: TGTGCCAGCAGCCCTTTAGCGGGGAGCAATGAGCAGTTCTTC. The encoded protein is CASSPLAGSNEQFF.

The V and J genes are TRBV28 and TRBJ1-1; tentative D call: TRBD1 (5 bases). The V and J ends lost 5 bases and 5 bases respectively, with 18 bases between them. This CDR3 is built from 15 residues. Germline loops: CDR1 MDHEN, CDR2 SYDVKM. Here the CDR3 reads CASSLDGTVGTEAFF. CDR3 DNA sequence: TGTGCCAGCAGTCTAGATGGGACTGTGGGGACTGAAGCTTTCTTT.

This chain joins TRBV13 and TRBJ1-1; unclear D gene. This CDR3 is built from 15 residues. Looked up from germline, CDR1 is PRHDT and CDR2 is FYEKMQ (reference sequence). V lost 3 bases and J 1 base, leaving 12 bases between the germline ends. The CDR3 sequence: CASSFSGLRNTEAFF. The CDR3 coding sequence is TGTGCCAGCAGCTTTTCCGGGTTAAGGAACACTGAAGCTTTCTTT.

Here the CDR3 reads CASSSPGATNEKLFF. CDR3 sequence (DNA): TGTGCCAGCAGTTCCCCGGGGGCAACTAATGAAAAACTGTTTTTT. The chain couples TRBV28 to TRBJ1-4; perhaps TRBD1 as D (5 bases). The CDR3 totals 15 residues. Germline assignment: CDR1 MDHEN and CDR2 SYDVKM. V lost 4 bases to trimming and J lost 0 bases, with 9 bases between them.

The V gene is TRBV6-2 or TRBV6-3, the J gene TRBJ2-1; TRBD2 agrees at 8 bases. The ends lost 5 bases at V and 3 bases at J; junction bases unmatched: 9. The length of the CDR3 is 16 residues. Germline CDR1 and CDR2: MNHEY and SVGEGT. In DNA, the CDR3 is TGTGCCAGCAGTCACCCGGGGGGGAAGAACTACAATGAGCAGTTCTTC. Translating gives CASSHPGGKNYNEQFF.

This clone was found once. The germline gene is not matched at one end of the junction; a read error may be the cause. This chain joins TRBV18 and TRBJ1-2, with TRBD1 identical over 11 bases. CDR1 is KGHSH and CDR2 is LQKENI in the germline V gene. This CDR3 region has 17 residues. The CDR3 protein is CASSPLPWTGGNYGYTF. In nucleotides, the CDR3 is TGTGCCAGCTCCCCACTACCCTGGACAGGGGGCAACTATGGCTACACCTTC.

V and J are TRBV2 and TRBJ1-1; the D is unclear. Per germline, CDR1 SNHLY and CDR2 FYNNEI. Deletions cut 1 base from V and 3 bases from J, with 9 bases between. The CDR3 runs 14 residues. The CDR3 coding sequence is TGTGCCAGCAGTGAAGGAGGCGGGTACACTGAAGCTTTCTTT. It translates to CASSEGGGYTEAFF.

The V call is TRBV7-2, the J call TRBJ2-5; 7 bases agree with TRBD1. Germline V gene data show CDR1 as SGHTA and CDR2 as FQGNSA. J gave up 2 bases and V 6 bases, and 6 bases lay outside the gene matches. The CDR3 has 14 residues. This CDR3 reads CASSRKTGQETQYF. DNA for the CDR3: TGTGCCAGCAGTAGGAAGACAGGGCAAGAGACCCAGTACTTC.

The genes are TRBV20-1 and TRBJ2-5, with TRBD2 matching over 7 bases. CDR1 DFQATT and CDR2 SNEGSKA come from the germline V gene (reference sequence). Trimming took 6 bases from V and 4 from J; bases not matched to a gene: 2. There are 11 residues in the CDR3. CDR3 sequence: CSASSGETQYF. CDR3 in DNA: TGCAGTGCCTCTAGCGGAGAGACCCAGTACTTC.

This clone has just a few counts. This chain joins TRBV19 and TRBJ2-7; possible D gene TRBD1, 5 bases. V shed 1 base and J shed 4 bases, with 11 bases lying between them. The CDR3 has 14 amino acids. Germline-derived CDR1 and CDR2 are LNHDA and SQIVND (reference sequence). The CDR3 region is CASSIADRAYEQYF. CDR3 in DNA: TGTGCCAGTAGTATAGCTGACAGAGCATACGAGCAGTACTTC. Together with reference TRBV19 and TRBJ2-7, the CDR3 gives the full variable domain: DGGITQSPKYLFRKEGQNVTLSCEQNLNHDAMYWYRQDPGQGLRLIYYSQIVNDFQKGDIAEGYSVSREKKESFPLTVTSAQKNPTAFYLCASSIADRAYEQYFGPGTRLTVT.

The chain couples TRBV18 to TRBJ1-3, with D hard to call. The CDR3 has 15 amino acids. CDR1 KGHSH and CDR2 LQKENI come from the germline V gene. Trimming removed 2 bases at V and 0 bases at J, with 8 bases between. Here the CDR3 DNA reads TGTGCCAGCTCACCAGAGAGATTCTCTGGAAACACCATATATTTT. Its protein is CASSPERFSGNTIYF.

The chain is built from TRBV4-1 and TRBJ1-1; 7 bases align to TRBD1. Germline V gives CDR1 MGHRA, CDR2 YSYEKL. The V gene end was trimmed by 3 bases and the J gene end by 7 bases; junction bases not matched to a gene: 5. The CDR3 totals 13 residues. This chain's CDR3 is CASSQTTGIEAFF. The DNA of the CDR3 is TGCGCCAGCAGCCAGACGACAGGGATTGAAGCTTTCTTT.

The chain combines TRBV28 with TRBJ1-1; perhaps TRBD1 as D (6 bases). This CDR3 has 13 amino acids. Looked up from germline, CDR1 is MDHEN and CDR2 is SYDVKM. Trimming removed 4 bases from V and 5 bases from J, with 11 bases in between. The CDR3 bases are TGTGCCAGCAGTTCAGGGGAGGGGACTGAAGCTTTCTTT. Translating gives CASSSGEGTEAFF.

This clone occurred a few times. The chain carries TRBV5-4 and TRBJ2-7, with D perhaps TRBD2 (5 bases). The CDR3 runs to 12 residues. Germline V gives CDR1 SGHNT, CDR2 YYREEE (reference sequence). Trimming removed 0 bases at V and 6 bases at J, with 7 bases between. The CDR3 loop is CASSLGLSEQYF. CDR3 coding DNA: TGTGCCAGCAGCTTGGGACTAAGCGAGCAGTACTTC.

The rearrangement links TRBV7-2 to TRBJ2-7; TRBD2 matches 9 bases. The CDR3 is 16 residues long. CDR1 is SGHTA, CDR2 FQGNSA, per germline. V was pared by 0 bases and J by 7 bases, with 10 bases of the junction left unmatched. The CDR3 loop is CASSLATTSGLGEQYF. Here the CDR3 DNA reads TGTGCCAGCAGCTTAGCAACGACTAGCGGCCTGGGGGAGCAGTACTTC. Full variable domain (outside the CDR3, taken from reference TRBV7-2 and TRBJ2-7): GAGVSQSPSNKVTEKGKDVELRCDPISGHTALYWYRQSLGQGLEFLIYFQGNSAPDKSGLPSDRFSAERTGGSVSTLTIQRTQQEDSAVYLCASSLATTSGLGEQYFGPGTRLTVT.

The chain employs TRBV19 and TRBJ2-1, with 13 positions matching TRBD2. This CDR3 is 16 amino acids long. With 1 base clipped from V and 6 bases from J, the junction kept 3 bases outside the gene matches. Germline V gene data show CDR1 as LNHDA and CDR2 as SQIVND (reference sequence). This CDR3 is CASSIGRTSGGNEQFF. CDR3 DNA sequence: TGTGCCAGTAGTATAGGTCGGACTAGCGGGGGCAATGAGCAGTTCTTC.

This chain joins TRBV5-5 and TRBJ1-1; perhaps TRBD1 as D (6 bases). Deletions cut 0 bases from V and 0 bases from J, with 9 bases between. The germline CDR1 and CDR2 sequences are SGHKS and YYEKEE (reference sequence). The CDR3 length is 15 residues. The CDR3 nucleotides are TGTGCCAGCAGCTTGGTTAGGGGGATGAACACTGAAGCTTTCTTT. Its translation is CASSLVRGMNTEAFF. Complete variable domain (other parts from reference TRBV5-5 and TRBJ1-1): DAGVTQSPTHLIKTRGQQVTLRCSPISGHKSVSWYQQVLGQGPQFIFQYYEKEERGRGNFPDRFSARQFPNYSSELNVNALLLGDSALYLCASSLVRGMNTEAFFGQGTRLTVV.

The DNA for the CDR3 is TGTGCCAGCAGCTTACGGCAGGCACCGATGACCTACGAGCAGTACTTC. It specifies CASSLRQAPMTYEQYF. V is TRBV7-9 and J is TRBJ2-7; D remains unclear. The CDR3 loop spans 16 amino acids. V lost 2 bases and J lost 2, with 16 bases in between. Germline V gene lookup returns CDR1 SEHNR and CDR2 FQNEAQ (reference sequence).

This sequence joins TRBV12-3 or TRBV12-4 and TRBJ1-1; no reliable D call. This CDR3 spans 13 amino acids. V lost 3 bases to trimming and J lost 5 bases, with 10 bases between them. For the CDR3, the DNA is TGTGCCAGCAGTTTCTATCGGGGTACTGAAGCTTTCTTT. This translates into CASSFYRGTEAFF.

The CDR3 spells CASSLAGGGNTEAFF. The CDR3 region has the DNA TGTGCCAGCAGCTTAGCAGGGGGCGGCAACACTGAAGCTTTCTTT. This chain joins TRBV7-8 and TRBJ1-1; 7 bases match TRBD1. V lost 0 bases, J lost 2 bases, and 3 bases stayed unmatched. Germline V gene lookup returns CDR1 SGHVS and CDR2 FQNEAQ. This CDR3 has 15 amino acids.

This sequence joins TRBV10-3 and TRBJ2-1; D might be TRBD2 (6 bases). CDR1 and CDR2 (germline): ENHRY, SYGVKD. CDR3 size: 15 residues. The V end lost 4 bases, the J end lost 8 bases, and 18 bases lay between the germline ends. This CDR3 is CAISGEVAEGYEQFF. The CDR3 DNA reads TGTGCCATCAGTGGCGAGGTCGCGGAGGGGTATGAGCAGTTCTTC.

The chain joins TRBV3-1 (or the pseudogene TRBV3-2) to TRBJ2-7, with 12 bases aligning to TRBD2. The V and J ends lost 0 bases and 2 bases, in that order; junction bases with no gene match: 2. Germline CDR1 is LGHDT and CDR2 is YNNKEL (reference sequence). CDR3 length equals 16 residues. This CDR3 is CASSQERLAGAYEQYF. For the CDR3, the DNA is TGTGCCAGCAGCCAAGAACGACTAGCGGGAGCCTACGAGCAGTACTTC.